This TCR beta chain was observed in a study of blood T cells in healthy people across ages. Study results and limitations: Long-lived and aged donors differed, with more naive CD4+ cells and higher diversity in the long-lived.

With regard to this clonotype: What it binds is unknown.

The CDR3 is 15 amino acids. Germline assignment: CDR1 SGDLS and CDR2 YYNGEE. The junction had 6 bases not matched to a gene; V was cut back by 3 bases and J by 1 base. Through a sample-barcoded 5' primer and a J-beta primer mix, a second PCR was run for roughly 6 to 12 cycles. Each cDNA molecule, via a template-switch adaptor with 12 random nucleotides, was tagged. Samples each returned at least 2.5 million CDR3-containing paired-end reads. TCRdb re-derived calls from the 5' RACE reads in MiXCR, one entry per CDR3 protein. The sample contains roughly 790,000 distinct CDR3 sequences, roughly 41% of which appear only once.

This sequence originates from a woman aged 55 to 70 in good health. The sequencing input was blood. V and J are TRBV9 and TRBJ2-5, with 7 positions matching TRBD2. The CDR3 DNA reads TGTGCCAGCAGCGCTTGGGGACTAACCCAAGAGACCCAGTACTTC. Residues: CASSAWGLTQETQYF.